These 27 T cell receptor beta chains were all obtained from the same sample, sequenced in a study of shared clonotypes between healthy human individuals. Sequencing was performed with immunoSEQ multiplex PCR; in TCRdb, only in-frame clones are kept and a portion is missing. This sample yields about 340,000 clones, of which roughly 80% are seen a single time; more than 9% belongs to the top ten. The sequenced sample consisted of memory CD4+ T cells sorted from blood. Subset noted: CD45RA-negative fraction. The receptor set was obtained from a man aged 30 to 39 in good health.

CDR3 in DNA: TGCGCCAGCAGCCAAATAGCGGGAGCAAATAACATTCAGTACTTC. It codes for CASSQIAGANNIQYF. This sequence joins TRBV4-1 and TRBJ2-4; 9 bases agree with TRBD2. The V segment lost 2 bases and the J segment 7 bases; nucleotides outside the gene matches: 6. The CDR3 spans 15 residues. The germline CDR1 and CDR2 sequences are MGHRA and YSYEKL.

Points on this clone: At one boundary the junction diverges from the germline segment, which might be a read error. This rearrangement joins TRBV6-6 to TRBJ2-7; D might be TRBD2 (5 bases). Germline CDR1 MNHNY, CDR2 SVGAGI (reference sequence). The CDR3 is 11 residues long. The CDR3 loop reads CASGSLAALLF. The CDR3, as DNA: TGTGCCAGCGGGAGCCTGGCAGCCCTTCTTTTC.

The chain couples TRBV18 to TRBJ2-3; D not resolved. Trimming pared 2 bases from V and 6 bases from J, leaving 6 bases between. The CDR3 has 12 amino acids. Germline CDR1 is KGHSH and CDR2 is LQKENI. DNA of the CDR3: TGTGCCAGCTCACCAGGGTACGATACGCAGTATTTT. Protein product: CASSPGYDTQYF.

The V call is TRBV5-1, the J call TRBJ2-7, with D unresolved. CDR1 is SGHRS and CDR2 is YFSETQ in the germline V gene. V was shortened by 0 bases and J by 9 bases, with 19 bases between the two germline ends. The CDR3 sequence is 15 residues long. CDR3 DNA: TGCGCCAGCAGCTTGGGCCAGTCTGTTTATGATGCGCAGTACTTC. This gives the protein CASSLGQSVYDAQYF.

V is TRBV5-1 and J is TRBJ2-5, with 8 bases identical to TRBD1. CDR1 and CDR2 from the germline V gene are SGHRS and YFSETQ. The CDR3 runs 13 residues. Germline trimming cut 4 bases from V and 4 bases from J; bases unmatched to any gene: 3. CDR3 DNA: TGCGCCAGCAGCCCGGGGACAGGAGAGACCCAGTACTTC. This encodes CASSPGTGETQYF.

This chain links TRBV5-1 with TRBJ1-5; 10 nucleotides agree with TRBD1. J lost 0 bases, V lost 4 bases, and 7 bases had no gene match. The CDR3 is 17 residues long. CDR1 and CDR2 from the germline V gene are SGHRS and YFSETQ. The CDR3 DNA reads as TGCGCCAGCAGCGGACGGGACAGGGGATATAGCAATCAGCCCCAGCATTTT. It codes for CASSGRDRGYSNQPQHF.

The rearrangement uses TRBV5-8 and TRBJ1-2, with 9 bases that match TRBD1. The CDR3 has 19 residues. Losses at the gene ends were 4 bases for V and 0 bases for J; bases not matched to a gene: 16. Germline V lookup: CDR1 SGHTS, CDR2 YDEGEE. In nucleotides, the CDR3 is TGTGCCAGCAGCCTCGAGTACAGGGGGCTTCTACCGACTAACTATGGCTACACCTTC. This codes for CASSLEYRGLLPTNYGYTF. The full variable domain, rest sourced from reference TRBV5-8 and TRBJ1-2, is EAGVTQSPTHLIKTRGQQATLRCSPISGHTSVYWYQQALGLGLQFLLWYDEGEERNRGNFPPRFSGRQFPNYSSELNVNALELEDSALYLCASSLEYRGLLPTNYGYTFGSGTRLTVV.

The chain recombines TRBV2 with TRBJ2-7; D is perhaps TRBD1 or TRBD2 (5 bases each). Germline V lookup: CDR1 SNHLY, CDR2 FYNNEI. V was trimmed by 5 bases and J by 0 bases, leaving 17 bases between them. The CDR3 has 16 residues. As DNA, the CDR3 is TGTGCCAGCAGTCGTTCAGGGTTTGGGAGCTCCTACGAGCAGTACTTC. This gives the protein CASSRSGFGSSYEQYF.

The chain couples TRBV7-2 to TRBJ2-5, with D perhaps matching TRBD1 (5 bases). V was pared by 3 bases and J by 9 bases, with 14 bases between. The CDR3 totals 13 residues. From germline, CDR1 is SGHTA and CDR2 FQGNSA. The CDR3 here is CASSFRQQLAQYF. The CDR3 DNA sequence: TGTGCCAGCAGCTTCCGACAGCAACTGGCCCAGTACTTC.

This clone was found a few times. The J gene is TRBJ2-2, the V gene TRBV5-1; D might be TRBD2 (5 bases). The CDR3 has 15 residues. V lost 0 bases to trimming and J lost 6 bases, with 12 bases between them. Germline values: CDR1 SGHRS, CDR2 YFSETQ. The CDR3 bases are TGCGCCAGCAGCTTGGGAGGGTTGTTGGCCGGGGAGCTGTTTTTT. It translates to CASSLGGLLAGELFF.

V usage is TRBV10-3 and J usage is TRBJ1-1, with D possibly being TRBD1 (5 bases). This CDR3 has 14 amino acids. CDR1 and CDR2 from the germline V gene are ENHRY and SYGVKD. V shed 0 bases and J shed 10 bases, with 15 bases lying between them. The CDR3, as DNA: TGTGCCATCAGTGAGTCGACCGGGGCCGGGCGAGCTTTCTTT. Its protein is CAISESTGAGRAFF.

This clone was observed a few times. The chain combines TRBV7-2 with TRBJ2-5, with no clear D. Between the trimmed V and J ends, which lost 1 base and 2 bases, there was a span of 11 bases. CDR1 and CDR2 from the germline V gene are SGHTA and FQGNSA. The CDR3 covers 15 residues. In DNA, the CDR3 is TGTGCCAGCAGCTTAGTGAACGGGCGGCAAGAGACCCAGTACTTC. It is translated as CASSLVNGRQETQYF.

V and J are TRBV5-1 and TRBJ2-5; tentative D call: TRBD1 (6 bases). V was clipped by 4 bases and J by 10 bases, with 26 bases between them. Per germline, CDR1 SGHRS and CDR2 YFSETQ. This CDR3 contains 16 residues. The CDR3 region has the DNA TGCGCCAGCAGCAGAAAGCCACTACGGGACAAGGAAAACCAGTACTTC. Its protein is CASSRKPLRDKENQYF.

This sequence joins TRBV28 and TRBJ1-2; the D gene is possibly TRBD1 (5 bases). V was clipped by 2 bases and J by 3 bases, with 10 bases between them. The CDR3 sequence is 14 residues long. Germline-derived CDR1 and CDR2 are MDHEN and SYDVKM. The CDR3 protein is CASSLRGEDYGYTF. The CDR3 DNA follows: TGTGCCAGCAGTTTACGGGGGGAAGACTATGGCTACACCTTC.

This clone was detected only once. V and J are TRBV20-1 and TRBJ2-7, with D unclear. The germline V and J ends were trimmed by 6 bases and 4 bases, with 10 bases remaining between them. The CDR3 is 11 residues long. Germline loops: CDR1 DFQATT, CDR2 SNEGSKA (reference sequence). CDR3 in DNA: TGCAGTGCCTCGACGGGTTACGAGCAGTACTTC. This codes for CSASTGYEQYF.

The chain uses TRBV11-2 and TRBJ2-2; 7 bases fit TRBD2. Germline lookup yields CDR1 SGHAT and CDR2 FQNNGV. V shed 3 bases and J 2 bases; nucleotides not matched to a gene: 6. The CDR3 covers 16 residues. The CDR3 bases are TGTGCCAGCAGCTTGATCCGCGGGAGCAACACCGGGGAGCTGTTTTTT. It specifies CASSLIRGSNTGELFF.

The rearrangement links TRBV20-1 to TRBJ1-1; no clear D gene. CDR3 length equals 10 residues. Trimming took 5 bases from V and 3 from J, leaving 4 bases between them. Germline CDR1 reads DFQATT; CDR2 reads SNEGSKA (reference sequence). For the CDR3, the DNA is TGCAGTGCTGGGGACACTGAAGCTTTCTTT. Its translation is CSAGDTEAFF.

This clone was detected only a few times. The rearrangement joins TRBV2 to TRBJ1-2; D is unclear. V was shortened by 7 bases and J by 8 bases, with 17 bases between the two germline ends. The CDR3 is 13 amino acids. Germline V lookup: CDR1 SNHLY, CDR2 FYNNEI. The CDR3 DNA reads as TGTGCCAGCACCCTAAGTCAGGACGGAGGCTACACCTTC. The encoded protein is CASTLSQDGGYTF.

This clone has a single count. The identical CDR3 is also encoded by other nucleotide sequences in the sample. The CDR3 loop reads CASSPQGEKLFF. The CDR3 nucleotides read TGTGCCAGCAGCCCACAGGGTGAAAAACTGTTTTTT. The genes are TRBV7-9 and TRBJ1-4, with D tentatively TRBD1 (6 bases). Germline-derived CDR1 and CDR2 are SEHNR and FQNEAQ (reference sequence). Trimming shortened V by 5 bases and J by 7 bases, and 8 bases separated the two germline ends. There are 12 residues in the CDR3.

The chain links TRBV27 to TRBJ2-1, with TRBD1 matching 9 bases. Trimming at V came to 7 bases and at J to 4 bases, leaving 8 bases not matched to a gene. The germline V gene has CDR1 MNHEY and CDR2 SMNVEV (reference sequence). This CDR3 has 15 amino acids. The CDR3 DNA is TGTGCCAGCAAACACCGGGACAGGGAATACAATGAGCAGTTCTTC. Amino acids: CASKHRDREYNEQFF.

The CDR3 is CAISDGSGVPETQYF. CDR3 DNA: TGTGCCATCAGTGATGGCTCGGGGGTGCCAGAGACCCAGTACTTC. The chain joins TRBV10-3 to TRBJ2-5; D possibly corresponds to TRBD2 (6 bases). This CDR3 spans 15 amino acids. Germline loops: CDR1 ENHRY, CDR2 SYGVKD. Trimming removed 3 bases from V and 4 bases from J, with 15 bases in between.

This chain's CDR3 is CASSFQFNSLRNTIYF. Here the CDR3 DNA reads TGTGCCAGCAGCTTTCAGTTCAACAGCCTAAGAAACACCATATATTTT. The V and J genes are TRBV5-8 and TRBJ1-3; D is uncertain. CDR1 is SGHTS and CDR2 is YDEGEE in the germline V gene. The CDR3 sequence is 16 residues long. Trimming removed 2 bases at V and 5 bases at J, with 17 bases between.

Only one count was recorded for this clone. DNA for the CDR3: TGTGCCAGCAGCTTACTTTCCGGGACAGGTGAAGAGACCCAGTACTTC. Its translation is CASSLLSGTGEETQYF. V and J are TRBV11-2 and TRBJ2-5; 8 bases match TRBD1. J gave up 3 bases and V 2 bases, and 8 bases lay outside the gene matches. The CDR3 spans 16 residues. CDR1 SGHAT and CDR2 FQNNGV come from the germline V gene.

The chain employs TRBV7-2 and TRBJ2-1; D possibly corresponds to TRBD2 (5 bases). Per germline, CDR1 SGHTA and CDR2 FQGNSA. CDR3 length equals 16 residues. Trimming stripped 3 bases from V and 2 bases from J, with 14 bases between. Here the CDR3 reads CASSFSRGQTYNEQFF. The CDR3 coding sequence is TGTGCCAGCAGCTTTAGTCGCGGGCAAACCTACAATGAGCAGTTCTTC. The full variable domain, its missing parts supplied by reference TRBV7-2 and TRBJ2-1, is GAGVSQSPSNKVTEKGKDVELRCDPISGHTALYWYRQSLGQGLEFLIYFQGNSAPDKSGLPSDRFSAERTGGSVSTLTIQRTQQEDSAVYLCASSFSRGQTYNEQFFGPGTRLTVL.

The genes are TRBV6-5 and TRBJ1-4; a weak D match, TRBD1 (5 bases). The CDR3 loop spans 14 amino acids. CDR1 is MNHEY and CDR2 is SVGAGI in the germline V gene. The V end lost 7 bases, the J end lost 8 bases, and 17 bases lay between the germline ends. CDR3 in amino acids: CASKDGATQEKLFF. The CDR3 DNA sequence: TGTGCCAGCAAGGACGGGGCCACCCAAGAAAAACTGTTTTTT.

The chain carries TRBV11-2 and TRBJ2-5; D gene unclear. V was trimmed by 5 bases and J by 4 bases, leaving 11 bases between them. Germline V gene sequence: CDR1 SGHAT, CDR2 FQNNGV. The CDR3 is 13 residues long. The DNA of the CDR3 is TGTGCCAGCAGCCCTGGGTGGGGAGAGACCCAGTACTTC. Protein sequence: CASSPGWGETQYF.

The chain uses TRBV11-2 and TRBJ2-7, with TRBD2 as a possible D gene (5 bases). Trimming removed 6 bases from V and 4 bases from J, with 13 bases in between. This CDR3 comprises 13 residues. Germline CDR1 SGHAT, CDR2 FQNNGV. CDR3 sequence: CASSPGSAYEQYF. The CDR3 nucleotides read TGTGCCAGCAGTCCGGGATCGGCATACGAGCAGTACTTC.